This T cell receptor (beta chain) is from a study of blood T cells in healthy people across ages. Study-level findings and limits: Among long-lived donors, naive CD4+ cells were more numerous and diversity higher than in aged donors. Nothing was known about donor CMV status, and this possibly confounded expanded clonotype changes.

The sample holds a few counts of this clonotype. Its target is not known. Combining a sample-barcoded 5' primer with a J-beta primer mix, a second PCR ran for about 7 to 12 cycles. With 12 random nucleotides, a template-switch adaptor tagged each individual cDNA molecule. Every sample gave at least 3 million paired-end reads containing CDR3. TCRdb re-analysed the 5' RACE reads in MiXCR, keeping a single row per CDR3 protein. Of roughly 2 million distinct CDR3 sequences in the sample, roughly 52% are singletons; the top ten hold more than 2%. J was trimmed by 7 bases and V by 2 bases; bases with no gene match: 5. From germline, CDR1 is MNHNY and CDR2 SVGAGI (reference sequence). The CDR3 length is 15 residues.

The TCR was taken from a middle-aged woman in good health. Sequencing was carried out using blood. V is TRBV6-6 and J is TRBJ1-6, with 7 bases lining up with TRBD1. In DNA form, the CDR3 reads TGTGCCAGCAGTTACGACAGGGCTCACAATTCACCCCTCCACTTT. Amino acids: CASSYDRAHNSPLHF.